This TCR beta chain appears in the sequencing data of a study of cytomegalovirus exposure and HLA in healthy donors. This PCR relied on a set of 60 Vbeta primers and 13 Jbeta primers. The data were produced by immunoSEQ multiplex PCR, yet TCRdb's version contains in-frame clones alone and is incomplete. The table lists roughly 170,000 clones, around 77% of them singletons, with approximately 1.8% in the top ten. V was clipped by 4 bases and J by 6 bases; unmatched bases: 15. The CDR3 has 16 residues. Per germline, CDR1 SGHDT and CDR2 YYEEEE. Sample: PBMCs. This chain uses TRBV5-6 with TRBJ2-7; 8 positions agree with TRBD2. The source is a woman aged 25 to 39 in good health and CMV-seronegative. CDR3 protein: CASSGFWEREGFEQYF. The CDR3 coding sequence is TGTGCCAGCAGCGGGTTCTGGGAACGGGAGGGCTTCGAGCAGTACTTC.